This TCR beta chain was retrieved from a study of OX40 agonist ivuxolimab in advanced cancers. Study as a whole: It was ivuxolimab, an agonistic anti-OX40 (CD134) antibody, that patients were treated with.

V lost 5 bases to trimming and J lost 1 base, with 5 bases between them. Looked up from germline, CDR1 is LNHDA and CDR2 is SQIVND (reference sequence). The CDR3 contains 12 residues. Profiling relied on immunoSEQ multiplex PCR, and the TCRdb table lists in-frame clones only, not all of them. This repertoire shows 70,000 to 95,000 clones, around 83% found once; its top ten account for 0.76%. This clone was counted between two and nine times. The receptor was derived from an adult with an advanced solid tumor such as melanoma, head and neck, liver or kidney cancer. Here the sequenced sample was CD4+ or CD8+ T cells sorted from blood, taken in a trial of the OX40 agonist ivuxolimab. The chain uses TRBV19 and TRBJ1-1; D call uncertain. CDR3 DNA: TGTGCCAGTAGTTACCCGAACACTGAAGCTTTCTTT. The encoded protein is CASSYPNTEAFF.